These T cell receptor beta chains were read from a single sample in a study of early T cells in non-severe SARS-CoV-2 infection. TCRdb analysed the 5' RACE reads with MiXCR anew, one entry per CDR3 protein. This sample has fewer than 65,000 distinct CDR3 sequences, with almost 9.5% found just once. Sequencing used whole blood. The receptors were sampled from an adult who was a healthcare worker with PCR-confirmed SARS-CoV-2 infection or an uninfected control (not recorded which). Each CDR3 is given with its conserved first and last residue. The D gene is left open where the match is weak. Size is stated for part of the rows, as once, few or many counts, or as a class when the clone is expanded.

clone_size	v_call	j_call	d_call	cdr3_nt	cdr3_aa
many	TRBV19	TRBJ2-1	-	TGTGCCAGTAGTCTCCATGCGGAGCAGTTCTTC	CASSLHAEQFF
-	TRBV2	TRBJ2-5	TRBD2	TGTGCCAGCACCCGGACTAGCGGGAGACAAGAGACCCAGTACTTC	CASTRTSGRQETQYF
many	TRBV7-8	TRBJ2-5	-	TGTGCCAGCAGCCCGACGACCGGATTCCGGGAGACCCAGTACTTC	CASSPTTGFRETQYF
many	TRBV7-2	TRBJ2-7	TRBD2	TGTGCCAGCAGCTACCTAGCGGGAGGGCCTGGCGAGCAGTACTTC	CASSYLAGGPGEQYF
many	TRBV7-9	TRBJ2-3	-	TGTGCCAGCAGCCGAGGCAAGTCTGAAGATACGCAGTATTTT	CASSRGKSEDTQYF
many	TRBV12-3/TRBV12-4	TRBJ1-1	-	TGTGCCAGCCGTATAAGGAACACTGAAGCTTTCTTT	CASRIRNTEAFF
-	TRBV6-5	TRBJ2-3	TRBD1	TGTGCCAGCAGTCCCGGGACAGGGCACACAGATACGCAGTATTTT	CASSPGTGHTDTQYF
many	TRBV7-3	TRBJ1-1	-	TGTGCCAGCAGCCGGGGACAACTGAACACTGAAGCTTTCTTT	CASSRGQLNTEAFF
many	TRBV20-1	TRBJ2-5	-	TGCAGTGCAGACAGTCAAGAGACCCAGTACTTC	CSADSQETQYF
-	TRBV28	TRBJ1-4	-	TGTGCCAGCAGTTTATCCGGGGGGACTAATGAAAAACTGTTTTTT	CASSLSGGTNEKLFF
many	TRBV6-5	TRBJ1-1	-	TGTGCCAGCAGTTACGATTTTCGGTCGAACACTGAAGCTTTCTTT	CASSYDFRSNTEAFF
few	TRBV5-8	TRBJ2-4	-	TGTGCCAGCAGCGACACAGACACCAGACTAGCCAAAAACATTCAGTACTTC	CASSDTDTRLAKNIQYF
-	TRBV6-5	TRBJ2-2	-	TGTGCCAGCAGTTACTCGTTCGTGACCGGGGAGCTGTTTTTT	CASSYSFVTGELFF
-	TRBV7-8	TRBJ1-5	-	TGTGCCAGCAGCCCTAGGACAGATAGCAATCAGCCCCAGCATTTT	CASSPRTDSNQPQHF
many	TRBV6-5	TRBJ1-6	TRBD1	TGTGCCAGCAAAGGAACAGGGGGGTATAATTCACCCCTCCACTTT	CASKGTGGYNSPLHF
-	TRBV4-3	TRBJ2-1	-	TGCGCCAGCAGCCAAACGACTAGTTACAATGAGCAGTTCTTC	CASSQTTSYNEQFF
many	TRBV28	TRBJ1-2	-	TGTGCCAGCAGTTTCGATAACCGCGCCGGCTACACCTTC	CASSFDNRAGYTF
few	TRBV6-1	TRBJ1-2	TRBD1	TGTGCCAGCAGACCGGGACAGGCGACCTATGGCTACACCTTC	CASRPGQATYGYTF
few	TRBV9	TRBJ1-1	-	TGTGCCAGCAGCGTAGAATGGCAGGGCGAAGCTTTCTTT	CASSVEWQGEAFF
-	TRBV13	TRBJ1-2	-	TGTGCCAGCAGCTTAATGAAAGAAGGCTACACCTTC	CASSLMKEGYTF
many	TRBV5-4	TRBJ2-1	TRBD2	TGTGCCAGCTGTCTAGCGGGAGGGCCTTCCTACAATGAGCAGTTCTTC	CASCLAGGPSYNEQFF
many	TRBV11-2	TRBJ2-7	-	TGTGCCAGCAGCCAAAGCTCGCAGGGTACCGGCGAGCAGTACTTC	CASSQSSQGTGEQYF
many	TRBV6-1	TRBJ1-2	TRBD1	TGTGCCAGCAGTGAATCGCCGGACAGGGAAGGTGGCTACACCTTC	CASSESPDREGGYTF
many	TRBV15	TRBJ2-3	TRBD1	TGTGCCACCAGTATAGGGGGCGCAGATACGCAGTATTTT	CATSIGGADTQYF
-	TRBV29-1	TRBJ2-1	-	TGCAGCGTTGACCCCATGAGAAATGAGCAGTTCTTC	CSVDPMRNEQFF
few	TRBV4-3	TRBJ2-3	-	TGCGCCAGCAGCCAAGATGTTTCCCAGAGCGCAGATACGCAGTATTTT	CASSQDVSQSADTQYF
many	TRBV7-3	TRBJ2-1	-	TGTGCCAGCAGCTTAACGGGTGGGACTCTCTACAATGAGCAGTTCTTC	CASSLTGGTLYNEQFF
few	TRBV6-5	TRBJ1-4	TRBD1	TGTGCCAGCAGTAACCGACAGGGGTTCGAAAAACTGTTTTTT	CASSNRQGFEKLFF
-	TRBV5-1	TRBJ2-3	TRBD2	TGCGCCAGCAGCTCCTCTCGGACTAGTGATACGCAGTATTTT	CASSSSRTSDTQYF
many	TRBV11-2	TRBJ2-2	TRBD2	TGTGCCAGCAGACAAGAGGCACTAGCGCCAACCGGGGAGCTGTTTTTT	CASRQEALAPTGELFF
-	TRBV20-1	TRBJ2-7	TRBD2	TGCAGTGCTAGCGACGGGACTAGCGGGAGGGCCCACGAGCAGTACTTC	CSASDGTSGRAHEQYF
few	TRBV29-1	TRBJ2-2	TRBD2	TGCAGCGCTAGGGGACTAGCGGGAGACACCGGGGAGCTGTTTTTT	CSARGLAGDTGELFF